This T cell receptor beta chain was sequenced during a study of human T cells and chemical hapten exposure. Each cDNA molecule in the library carried unique molecular identifiers. TCRdb re-called the RACE reads through MiXCR, storing one row per CDR3 protein. The repertoire holds around 380,000 distinct CDR3 sequences, with around 5% as singletons. Study outcomes and limitations: PT1 expanded TCR numbers tracked positively with patch test score.

Time point described: patch test 1, 2 weeks after DPC sensitization. The sample's treatment: therapeutic diphenylcyclopropenone sensitization with weekly scalp DPC. Whole blood, unfractionated, served as the material for total RNA extraction. Turning to this clonotype: What it binds is unknown.

Source: whole blood, taken in connection with sensitization to the hapten diphenylcyclopropenone (DPC). The TCR originated in a woman aged 45-65 years with alopecia areata. Some clones in this sample may be carry-over from other donors' samples.

CDR3 residues: CASSFGLAGAYEQYF. The CDR3 DNA reads TGTGCCAGCAGTTTCGGACTAGCGGGGGCCTACGAGCAGTACTTC. The V and J genes are TRBV27 and TRBJ2-7, with 13 bases aligning to TRBD2. The CDR3 contains 15 residues. Germline assignment: CDR1 MNHEY and CDR2 SMNVEV (reference sequence). With V trimmed by 3 bases and J by 2 bases, 1 base remained unmatched.